The 28 T cell receptor beta chains presented below share a single source sample, sequenced in a study of cytomegalovirus exposure and HLA in healthy donors (dated by TCRdb to 2015 to 2018). The receptor library was made with the immunoSEQ multiplex PCR assay. For the multiplex PCR, a mixture combining 60 forward primers for TCR Vbeta segments and 13 reverse primers for TCR Jbeta segments was used. TCRdb mirrors the immuneACCESS table, restricted to in-frame sequences. Some clones are absent from its copies; in checked studies, under half trace to an unresolved V gene, and the reason for the others is unknown. Across this sample there are 150,000 to 200,000 clones, with roughly 80% seen only once. The top ten constitute roughly 4.5% of the sample. Material: PBMCs. The receptors derive from a woman aged 50 to 60 in good health and CMV-seropositive.

The chain carries TRBV9 and TRBJ1-1; TRBD1 agrees at 7 bases. The V segment lost 2 bases and the J segment 4 bases; nucleotides outside the gene matches: 8. The CDR3 covers 15 residues. In germline, CDR1 is SGDLS, CDR2 YYNGEE. The CDR3 loop reads CASSVLQGIGTEAFF. The DNA of the CDR3 is TGTGCCAGCAGCGTCCTACAGGGGATCGGCACTGAAGCTTTCTTT.

The V call is TRBV4-3, the J call TRBJ2-7, with 10 bases matching TRBD1. CDR1 is LGHNA and CDR2 is YSLEER in the germline V gene. The CDR3 is 16 residues long. V lost 0 bases to trimming and J lost 4 bases; unmatched junction nucleotides: 6. The chain's CDR3 is CASSQDGTGVPYEQYF. In DNA form, the CDR3 reads TGCGCCAGCAGCCAAGATGGGACAGGGGTACCTTACGAGCAGTACTTC.

The chain uses TRBV19 and TRBJ1-3, with D uncertain. CDR1 and CDR2 (germline): LNHDA, SQIVND (reference sequence). This CDR3 spans 16 amino acids. The ends were cut back, 5 bases at V and 5 bases at J, with 19 bases in the middle. The CDR3 nucleotides read TGTGCCAGTAGTTCCCAGGCTTATGAGCATCGAAACACCATATATTTT. This gives the protein CASSSQAYEHRNTIYF. The variable domain in full, with the rest retrieved from reference TRBV19 and TRBJ1-3, is DGGITQSPKYLFRKEGQNVTLSCEQNLNHDAMYWYRQDPGQGLRLIYYSQIVNDFQKGDIAEGYSVSREKKESFPLTVTSAQKNPTAFYLCASSSQAYEHRNTIYFGEGSWLTVV.

A remark on this clone: The same CDR3 arises from other DNA sequences in this sample as well. The chain has TRBV2 and TRBJ2-1; 11 nucleotides agree with TRBD1. CDR3 length equals 15 residues. The junction had 9 bases not matched to a gene; V was cut back by 4 bases and J by 10 bases. In germline, CDR1 is SNHLY, CDR2 FYNNEI. Written as DNA, the CDR3 is TGTGCCAGCAGTGTCGGGACAGGGGGGTTCGACGAGCAGTTCTTC. Amino acid sequence: CASSVGTGGFDEQFF.

In its sample, this clone was seen a few times. V is TRBV29-1 and J is TRBJ2-7, with D possibly being TRBD1 (6 bases). Trimming pared 4 bases from V and 0 bases from J, leaving 7 bases between. The germline CDR1 and CDR2 sequences are SQVTM and ANQGSEA. There are 12 residues in the CDR3. CDR3 sequence: CSVGDTSYEQYF. The CDR3 nucleotides read TGCAGCGTTGGGGACACCTCCTACGAGCAGTACTTC.

The rearrangement uses TRBV5-1 and TRBJ1-1; 7 nucleotides match TRBD1. This CDR3 is built from 16 residues. Germline V CDR1 and CDR2: SGHRS, YFSETQ. The trim removed 4 bases at V and 1 base at J, leaving 10 bases unmatched. This CDR3 is CASSATGDTKNTEAFF. CDR3 DNA: TGCGCCAGCAGCGCAACAGGGGACACGAAGAACACTGAAGCTTTCTTT.

This clone is a singleton in its sample. The chain employs TRBV7-2 and TRBJ2-1, with TRBD2 matching over 7 bases. Germline CDR1 reads SGHTA; CDR2 reads FQGNSA. The J segment lost 4 bases and the V segment lost 4 bases, leaving 4 bases of the junction unmatched. This CDR3 is built from 14 residues. The CDR3 protein is CASSSRGLYNEQFF. CDR3 nucleotide sequence: TGTGCCAGCAGCTCCCGGGGACTATACAATGAGCAGTTCTTC.

DNA for the CDR3: TGTGCTAGTGGTTTAGATGAGGACAAACCGATTCTCGGGCTTTACAATGAGCAGTTCTTC. It yields the protein CASGLDEDKPILGLYNEQFF. The chain employs TRBV12-5 and TRBJ2-1, with a tentative D call TRBD1 (5 bases). Per the germline V gene, CDR1 is LGHNT and CDR2 is FRNRAP. The CDR3 length is 20 residues. Trimming shortened V by 3 bases and J by 4 bases, and 28 bases separated the two germline ends.

Written as DNA, the CDR3 is TGTGCCAGCAGCTTCAACAGGGGCGGCTCTGGAAACACCATATATTTT. Amino acid sequence: CASSFNRGGSGNTIYF. The rearrangement joins TRBV7-6 to TRBJ1-3; 7 bases are shared with TRBD1. With 3 bases clipped from V and 0 bases from J, the junction kept 5 bases outside the gene matches. From germline, CDR1 is SGHVS and CDR2 FNYEAQ. This CDR3 region has 16 residues.

The chain uses TRBV14 and TRBJ1-1, with D possibly matching TRBD1 (6 bases). Trimming shortened V by 3 bases and J by 0 bases, and 11 bases separated the two germline ends. This CDR3 region has 15 residues. Germline V gene sequence: CDR1 SGHDN, CDR2 FVKESK. As DNA, the CDR3 is TGTGCCAGCAGCCATCTGGACAGAGTGAACACTGAAGCTTTCTTT. Protein product: CASSHLDRVNTEAFF.

This sequence joins TRBV6-6 and TRBJ1-2; 7 nucleotides align to TRBD1. CDR3 length: 13 amino acids. Germline values: CDR1 MNHNY, CDR2 SVGAGI (reference sequence). The junction had 5 bases not matched to a gene; V was cut back by 5 bases and J by 5 bases. The CDR3 DNA follows: TGTGCCAGCAGTCCGGGACAGTTATATGGCTACACCTTC. The encoded protein is CASSPGQLYGYTF.

This rearrangement joins TRBV29-1 to TRBJ1-2, with D perhaps TRBD1 (6 bases). The CDR3 is 13 residues long. V gave up 7 bases and J gave up 4 bases, with 16 bases separating them. Germline V gene sequence: CDR1 SQVTM, CDR2 ANQGSEA. The CDR3 loop is CSAAVGAAYGYTF. The CDR3 DNA reads as TGCAGCGCCGCGGTGGGGGCTGCCTATGGCTACACCTTC.

The rearrangement links TRBV4-1 to TRBJ1-4; tentative D call: TRBD1 (5 bases). Trimming took off 0 bases at V and 2 bases at J, with 13 bases between the two ends. The CDR3 consists of 17 residues. Germline CDR1 is MGHRA and CDR2 is YSYEKL. The CDR3 sequence is CASSQDRREGTNEKLFF. The CDR3 bases are TGCGCCAGCAGCCAAGATCGCAGGGAAGGTACTAATGAAAAACTGTTTTTT.

The rearrangement uses TRBV28 and TRBJ2-2; unclear D gene. Germline V CDR1 and CDR2: MDHEN, SYDVKM. The CDR3 extends over 13 amino acids. Trimming pared 2 bases from V and 1 base from J, leaving 2 bases between. For the CDR3, the DNA is TGTGCCAGCAGTTTACGGAACACCGGGGAGCTGTTTTTT. Encoded protein: CASSLRNTGELFF.

The chain joins TRBV2 to TRBJ2-2; tentative D call: TRBD2 (6 bases). Germline CDR1 reads SNHLY; CDR2 reads FYNNEI. Trimming removed 6 bases from V and 6 bases from J, with 14 bases in between. The length of the CDR3 is 14 residues. CDR3 nucleotides: TGTGCCAGCAGCGGGAGTCAGTGGGCCGGGGAGCTGTTTTTT. Residues: CASSGSQWAGELFF.

V usage is TRBV2 and J usage is TRBJ2-1, with 12 bases that match TRBD2. The CDR3 extends over 16 amino acids. With 6 bases clipped from V and 8 bases from J, the junction kept 11 bases outside the gene matches. The germline V gene has CDR1 SNHLY and CDR2 FYNNEI. Here the CDR3 reads CASSQSRLAGDHEQFF. In DNA form, the CDR3 reads TGTGCCAGCAGCCAATCGAGACTAGCGGGGGATCATGAGCAGTTCTTC.

J is TRBJ2-7 and V is TRBV6-1; TRBD2 aligns across 12 bases. The CDR3 length is 15 residues. V lost 4 bases and J lost 5; bases outside the gene matches: 6. Germline CDR1 MNHNS, CDR2 SASEGT. The CDR3 reads CASSASGRGRDEQYF. In DNA form, the CDR3 reads TGTGCCAGCAGTGCTAGCGGGAGGGGTAGGGACGAGCAGTACTTC.

The rearrangement joins TRBV27 to TRBJ1-5, with a weak D call TRBD1 (6 bases). The germline V gene encodes CDR1 MNHEY and CDR2 SMNVEV (reference sequence). V was trimmed by 6 bases and J by 3 bases, leaving 18 bases between them. CDR3 length: 16 amino acids. The CDR3 here is CASRDAGGPFNQPQHF. The CDR3 coding sequence is TGTGCCAGCAGGGACGCTGGGGGCCCTTTCAATCAGCCCCAGCATTTT.

The rearrangement links TRBV9 to TRBJ2-5, with 8 bases that match TRBD2. The J call is doubtful: the DNA matches TRBJ2-7 better. There are 14 residues in the CDR3. Germline V gene lookup returns CDR1 SGDLS and CDR2 YYNGEE. CDR3 sequence reads: CASSPSGGSYEQYF. The CDR3 DNA reads TGTGCCAGCAGCCCGAGCGGGGGAAGCTACGAGCAGTACTTC.

The table lists this clone with a few counts. J is TRBJ1-1 and V is TRBV7-2; maybe TRBD1 (5 bases). Germline-derived CDR1 and CDR2 are SGHTA and FQGNSA. The ends were cut back, 2 bases at V and 1 base at J, with 11 bases in the middle. The CDR3 has 15 amino acids. The CDR3 reads CASSLSAGKNTEAFF. The CDR3 DNA is TGTGCCAGCAGCTTATCAGCAGGGAAGAACACTGAAGCTTTCTTT.

A remark on this clone: Other DNA sequences in this specimen translate into the identical CDR3. The rearrangement uses TRBV11-3 and TRBJ2-1, with TRBD2 matching 7 bases. This CDR3 is built from 14 residues. Per germline, CDR1 SGHNT and CDR2 YENEEA. Trimming cost V 1 base and J 4 bases; bases outside gene matches: 1. The CDR3 DNA reads TGTGCCAGCAGCTTAGCCGGGGGGTACAATGAGCAGTTCTTC. It codes for CASSLAGGYNEQFF.

V and J are TRBV10-1 and TRBJ1-2; D is unresolved. CDR3 size: 16 residues. Trimming pared 0 bases from V and 0 bases from J, leaving 11 bases between. The germline CDR1 and CDR2 sequences are WNHNN and SYGVQD (reference sequence). The CDR3 here is CASSESSQTPNYGYTF. The CDR3 coding sequence is TGCGCCAGCAGTGAGTCGTCCCAGACACCTAACTATGGCTACACCTTC.

The chain links TRBV7-8 to TRBJ2-1; D possibly corresponds to TRBD2 (5 bases). Between the trimmed V and J ends, which lost 5 bases and 0 bases, there was a span of 11 bases. The CDR3 consists of 15 residues. Per germline, CDR1 SGHVS and CDR2 FQNEAQ. The CDR3 nucleotides read TGTGCCAGCAGCCTCGGACTCCCCTCCTACAATGAGCAGTTCTTC. It translates to CASSLGLPSYNEQFF.

The gene calls are TRBV2 and TRBJ2-7; TRBD2 is a possible D gene (6 bases). The CDR3 has 13 amino acids. Trimming removed 10 bases from V and 4 bases from J, with 17 bases in between. Germline V gives CDR1 SNHLY, CDR2 FYNNEI. CDR3 loop: CATGGMGRYEQYF. The CDR3 DNA sequence: TGTGCCACCGGGGGAATGGGAAGGTACGAGCAGTACTTC.

Only a few counts were recorded for this clone. The chain has TRBV6-1 and TRBJ2-7; 10 bases align to TRBD2. CDR3 size: 15 residues. J gave up 3 bases and V 7 bases, and 9 bases lay outside the gene matches. From germline, CDR1 is MNHNS and CDR2 SASEGT. CDR3 in amino acids: CASTDSGGIYYEQYF. CDR3 bases: TGTGCCAGCACCGATAGCGGGGGGATCTACTACGAGCAGTACTTC.

This clone appeared a few times. This chain joins TRBV29-1 and TRBJ1-5, with a possible D match to TRBD1 (6 bases). From germline, CDR1 is SQVTM and CDR2 ANQGSEA. V was trimmed by 6 bases and J by 7 bases, leaving 13 bases between them. The CDR3 totals 12 residues. CDR3 sequence reads: CSVRDIGQPQHF. CDR3 nucleotide sequence: TGCAGCGTCAGGGACATTGGGCAGCCCCAGCATTTT.

This clone was picked up a small number of times. The CDR3 protein is CASSLEDSVDGYTF. The CDR3 DNA reads as TGTGCCAGCAGCTTAGAGGACAGCGTGGATGGCTACACCTTC. V gene TRBV7-9 combines with J gene TRBJ1-2; perhaps TRBD1 as D (6 bases). V lost 1 base to trimming and J lost 6 bases, with 12 bases between them. CDR1 and CDR2 (germline): SEHNR, FQNEAQ (reference sequence). The CDR3 spans 14 residues.

V is TRBV18 and J is TRBJ2-2, with a tentative D call TRBD1 (6 bases). Germline V gene data show CDR1 as KGHSH and CDR2 as LQKENI. Trimming took off 2 bases at V and 4 bases at J, with 14 bases between the two ends. The CDR3 is made up of 16 amino acids. CDR3 coding DNA: TGTGCCAGCTCACCAGTTGGACAGAGTTTCACCGGGGAGCTGTTTTTT. It specifies CASSPVGQSFTGELFF.